This T cell receptor beta chain was sequenced for a study of blood T cell repertoires in COVID-19. Across the study: COVID-19 samples, acute and convalescent, were from the United States, Italy and Spain. T cells, B-cell-depleted T cells, or PBMCs provided the cDNA or gDNA that served as material.

Original data processing: Scientists estimated how many nucleated cells there were by amplifying reference gene primers. Assay: immunoSEQ multiplex PCR; the TCRdb copy retains only in-frame clones and omits some. V and J calls and clone size are those listed in that table; D and trimming were worked out from the DNA. Here the sample spans about 240,000 clones, roughly 80% being singletons. To note about this clone: A read error may account for a junction end that differs from germline.

This sequence was found in a woman aged 70-85 years with acute or convalescent COVID-19. Specimen: peripheral blood.

The DNA for the CDR3 is TGTGCCAGCAGTTATGCGGCCACCCTTAACTATGGTTACACCTTC. Its translation: CASSYAATLNYGYTF. The rearrangement uses TRBV6-5 and TRBJ1-2; D gene ambiguous. Germline V CDR1 and CDR2: MNHEY, SVGAGI. This CDR3 has 15 amino acids.